This is a list of T cell receptor beta chains from one sample in a study of blood T cell repertoires in COVID-19. The method was immunoSEQ multiplex PCR; TCRdb's version includes in-frame clones alone and lacks a portion of them. The sample has 140,000 to 150,000 clones, around four fifths seen once. What was sequenced was peripheral blood. The receptors were gathered from a human donor in a cohort sampled during active COVID-19. Each CDR3 is given with its conserved first and last residue. A D gene is named only where the DNA matches it firmly. Clone size is stated in some rows and not others, as once, few, many or a class when expanded.

>TRBJ2-1|TRBV9|NA|NA
CASSVGSPLTYNEQFF
TGTGCCAGCAGCGTAGGTTCCCCTTTAACCTACAATGAGCAGTTCTTC
>TRBJ1-4|TRBV5-1|once|TRBD1
CASSLGGTNEKLFF
TGCGCCAGCAGCTTAGGGGGCACTAATGAAAAACTGTTTTTT
>TRBJ2-7|TRBV6-5|NA|TRBD1
CASSPTGTGYEQYF
TGTGCCAGCAGTCCAACCGGGACAGGGTACGAGCAGTACTTC
>TRBJ1-4|TRBV5-8|NA|NA
CASSRRAHGEKLFF
TGTGCCAGCAGCCGCAGGGCGCATGGGGAAAAACTGTTTTTT
>TRBJ2-1|TRBV28|few|NA
CASSLPDRYNEQFF
TGTGCCAGCAGTTTACCCGACAGGTACAATGAGCAGTTCTTC
>TRBJ1-2|TRBV18|NA|TRBD1
CASSSWDRETGYTF
TGTGCCAGCTCATCCTGGGACAGGGAGACTGGCTACACCTTC
>TRBJ2-7|TRBV7-2|once|TRBD2
CASSLHGTSGSYEQYF
TGTGCCAGCAGCCTACACGGGACTAGCGGATCCTACGAGCAGTACTTC
>TRBJ2-1|TRBV6-6|NA|TRBD1
CASSPRGYPYNEQFF
TGTGCCAGCAGCCCCAGGGGGTACCCCTACAATGAGCAGTTCTTC
>TRBJ1-2|TRBV5-1|NA|NA
CASSLSPGPIKEGYTF
TGCGCCAGCAGCTTGAGCCCAGGGCCGATTAAGGAAGGCTACACCTTC
>TRBJ2-2|TRBV25-1|NA|NA
CASSESAGTGELFF
TGTGCCAGCAGTGAATCGGCGGGGACCGGGGAGCTGTTTTTT
>TRBJ2-3|TRBV9|NA|TRBD2
CASSANPKTSGGSTDTQYF
TGTGCCAGCAGCGCCAACCCTAAAACTAGCGGGGGGAGCACAGATACGCAGTATTTT
>TRBJ2-5|TRBV10-2|once|NA
CASSEWGAARQGTETQYF
TGCGCCAGCAGTGAGTGGGGGGCAGCTCGACAGGGCACAGAGACCCAGTACTTC
>TRBJ2-3|TRBV5-1|NA|TRBD2
CASSPRTSGDHMDTQYF
TGCGCCAGCAGCCCGAGGACTAGCGGGGACCACATGGATACGCAGTATTTT
>TRBJ2-2|TRBV27|few|NA
CASSLGPVGTNTGELFF
TGTGCCAGCAGTTTGGGGCCCGTAGGAACTAACACCGGGGAGCTGTTTTTT